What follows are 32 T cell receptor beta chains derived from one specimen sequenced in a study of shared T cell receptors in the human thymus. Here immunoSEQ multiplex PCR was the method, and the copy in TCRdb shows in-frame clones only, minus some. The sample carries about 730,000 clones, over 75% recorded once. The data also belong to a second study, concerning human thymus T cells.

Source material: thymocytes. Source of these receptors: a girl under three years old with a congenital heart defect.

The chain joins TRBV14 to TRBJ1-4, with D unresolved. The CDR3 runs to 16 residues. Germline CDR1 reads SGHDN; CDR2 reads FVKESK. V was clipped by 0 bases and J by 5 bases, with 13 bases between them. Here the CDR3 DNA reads TGTGCCAGCAGCCAAGAAGAGGGCCGCACAAATGAAAAACTGTTTTTT. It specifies CASSQEEGRTNEKLFF.

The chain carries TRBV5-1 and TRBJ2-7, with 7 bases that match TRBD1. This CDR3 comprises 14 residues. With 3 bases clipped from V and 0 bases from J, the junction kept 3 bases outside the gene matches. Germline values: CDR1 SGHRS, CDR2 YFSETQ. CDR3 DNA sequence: TGCGCCAGCAGCTCGTGGGACAGCTCCTACGAGCAGTACTTC. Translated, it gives CASSSWDSSYEQYF.

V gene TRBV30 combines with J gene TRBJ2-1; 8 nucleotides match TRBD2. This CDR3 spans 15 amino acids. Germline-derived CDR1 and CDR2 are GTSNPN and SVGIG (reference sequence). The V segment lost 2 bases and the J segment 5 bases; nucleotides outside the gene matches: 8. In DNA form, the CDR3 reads TGTGCCTGGAGTTCTGCGGGGGGCATAAACAATGAGCAGTTCTTC. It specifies CAWSSAGGINNEQFF. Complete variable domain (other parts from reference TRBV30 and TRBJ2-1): SQTIHQWPATLVQPVGSPLSLECTVEGTSNPNLYWYRQAAGRGLQLLFYSVGIGQISSEVPQNLSASRPQDRQFILSSKKLLLSDSGFYLCAWSSAGGINNEQFFGPGTRLTVL.

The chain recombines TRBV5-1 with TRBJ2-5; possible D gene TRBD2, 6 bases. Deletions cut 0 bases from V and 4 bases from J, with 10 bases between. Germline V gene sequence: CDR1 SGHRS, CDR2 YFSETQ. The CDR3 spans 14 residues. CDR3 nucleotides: TGCGCCAGCAGCTTGGTGGTCGGGGGAGAGACCCAGTACTTC. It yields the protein CASSLVVGGETQYF. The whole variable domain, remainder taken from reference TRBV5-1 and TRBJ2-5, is KAGVTQTPRYLIKTRGQQVTLSCSPISGHRSVSWYQQTPGQGLQFLFEYFSETQRNKGNFPGRFSGRQFSNSRSEMNVSTLELGDSALYLCASSLVVGGETQYFGPGTRLLVL.

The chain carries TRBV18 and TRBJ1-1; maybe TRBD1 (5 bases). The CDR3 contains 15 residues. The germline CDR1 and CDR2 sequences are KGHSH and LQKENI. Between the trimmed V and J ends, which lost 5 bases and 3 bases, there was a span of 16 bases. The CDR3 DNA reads TGTGCCAGCTCAAGGCAGCCCCAAGGGGACACTGAAGCTTTCTTT. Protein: CASSRQPQGDTEAFF. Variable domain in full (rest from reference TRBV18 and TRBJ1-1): NAGVMQNPRHLVRRRGQEARLRCSPMKGHSHVYWYRQLPEEGLKFMVYLQKENIIDESGMPKERFSAEFPKEGPSILRIQQVVRGDSAAYFCASSRQPQGDTEAFFGQGTRLTVV.

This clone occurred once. Here the CDR3 DNA reads TGTGCCAGCGACCTCATTAGGGGGACCGGGGAGCTGTTTTTT. Its translation: CASDLIRGTGELFF. The chain has TRBV5-8 and TRBJ2-2; a possible D gene is TRBD1 (6 bases). From germline, CDR1 is SGHTS and CDR2 YDEGEE. The germline V and J ends were trimmed by 7 bases and 5 bases, with 15 bases remaining between them. This CDR3 has 14 residues.

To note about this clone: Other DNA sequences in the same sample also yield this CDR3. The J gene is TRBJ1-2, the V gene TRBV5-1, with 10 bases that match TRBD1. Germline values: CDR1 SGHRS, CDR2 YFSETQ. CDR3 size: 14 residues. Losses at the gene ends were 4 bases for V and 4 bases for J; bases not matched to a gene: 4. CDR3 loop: CASSRDRGPYGYTF. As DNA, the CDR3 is TGCGCCAGCAGCCGGGACAGGGGTCCCTATGGCTACACCTTC.

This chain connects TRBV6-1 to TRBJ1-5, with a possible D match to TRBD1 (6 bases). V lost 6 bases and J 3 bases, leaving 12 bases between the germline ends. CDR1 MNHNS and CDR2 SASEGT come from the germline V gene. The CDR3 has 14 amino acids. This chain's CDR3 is CASRKDSHNQPQHF. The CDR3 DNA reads TGTGCCAGCAGGAAGGACAGCCACAATCAGCCCCAGCATTTT.

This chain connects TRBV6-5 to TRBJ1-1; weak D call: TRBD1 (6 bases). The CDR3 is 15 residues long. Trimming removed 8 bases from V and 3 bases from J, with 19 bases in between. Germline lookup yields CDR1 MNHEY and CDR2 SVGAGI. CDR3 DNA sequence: TGTGCCAGCGAATCGGCCCAGGGGAAGGACACTGAAGCTTTCTTT. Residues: CASESAQGKDTEAFF.

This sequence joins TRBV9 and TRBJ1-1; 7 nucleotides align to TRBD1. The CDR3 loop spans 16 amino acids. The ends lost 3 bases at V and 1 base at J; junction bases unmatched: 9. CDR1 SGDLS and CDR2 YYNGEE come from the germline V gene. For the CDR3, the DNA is TGTGCCAGCAGCGAAGGACAGGAGATTGGGAACACTGAAGCTTTCTTT. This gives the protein CASSEGQEIGNTEAFF. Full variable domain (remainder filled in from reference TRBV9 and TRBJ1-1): DSGVTQTPKHLITATGQRVTLRCSPRSGDLSVYWYQQSLDQGLQFLIQYYNGEERAKGNILERFSAQQFPDLHSELNLSSLELGDSALYFCASSEGQEIGNTEAFFGQGTRLTVV.

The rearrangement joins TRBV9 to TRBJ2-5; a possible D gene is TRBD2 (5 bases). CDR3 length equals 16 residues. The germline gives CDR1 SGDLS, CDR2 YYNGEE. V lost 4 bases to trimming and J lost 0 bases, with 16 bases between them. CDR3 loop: CASSKSGLLYQETQYF. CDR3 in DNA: TGTGCCAGCAGCAAAAGCGGACTTTTGTACCAAGAGACCCAGTACTTC.

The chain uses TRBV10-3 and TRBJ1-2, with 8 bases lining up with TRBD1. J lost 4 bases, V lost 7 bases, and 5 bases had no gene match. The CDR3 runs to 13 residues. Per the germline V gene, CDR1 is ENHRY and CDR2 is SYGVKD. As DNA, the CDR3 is TGTGCCATCAAAGGACAGGGATCCTATGGCTACACCTTC. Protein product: CAIKGQGSYGYTF.

The chain's CDR3 is CASRQHRETIRQDEQFF. The CDR3, as DNA: TGTGCCAGCAGGCAACACAGGGAAACGATCCGGCAGGATGAGCAGTTCTTC. This chain connects TRBV28 to TRBJ2-1, with D possibly matching TRBD1 (6 bases). Germline CDR1 MDHEN, CDR2 SYDVKM. Trimming left V 6 bases short and J 8 bases short, with 26 bases between. The CDR3 totals 17 residues.

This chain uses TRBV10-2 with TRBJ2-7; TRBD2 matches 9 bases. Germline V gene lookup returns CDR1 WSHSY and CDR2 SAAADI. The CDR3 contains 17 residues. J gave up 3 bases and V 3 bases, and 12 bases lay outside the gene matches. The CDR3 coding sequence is TGCGCCAGCAGTGACGGCGGGGGGGCCCTGCAATACTACGAGCAGTACTTC. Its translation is CASSDGGGALQYYEQYF.

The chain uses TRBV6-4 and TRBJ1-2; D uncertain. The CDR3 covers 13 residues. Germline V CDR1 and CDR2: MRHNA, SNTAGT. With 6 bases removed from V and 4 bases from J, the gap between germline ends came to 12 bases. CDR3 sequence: CASSASGSYGYTF. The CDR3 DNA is TGTGCCAGCAGCGCCTCAGGTTCCTATGGCTACACCTTC.

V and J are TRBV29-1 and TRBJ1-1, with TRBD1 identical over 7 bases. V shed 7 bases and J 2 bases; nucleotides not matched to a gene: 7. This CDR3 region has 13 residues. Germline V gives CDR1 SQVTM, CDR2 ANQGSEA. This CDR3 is CSARQGYNTEAFF. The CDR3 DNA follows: TGCAGCGCTAGACAGGGTTACAACACTGAAGCTTTCTTT.

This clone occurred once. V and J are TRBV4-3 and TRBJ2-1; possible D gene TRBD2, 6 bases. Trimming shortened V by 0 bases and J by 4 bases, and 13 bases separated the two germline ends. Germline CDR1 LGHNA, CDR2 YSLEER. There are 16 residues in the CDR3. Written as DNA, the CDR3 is TGCGCCAGCAGCCAAGATCGGGCGGGGTCATACAATGAGCAGTTCTTC. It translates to CASSQDRAGSYNEQFF.

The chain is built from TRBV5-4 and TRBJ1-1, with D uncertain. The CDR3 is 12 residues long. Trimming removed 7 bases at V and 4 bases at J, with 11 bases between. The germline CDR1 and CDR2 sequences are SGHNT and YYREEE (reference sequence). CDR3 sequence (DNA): TGTGCCAGCCTCGCTTACGGCACTGAAGCTTTCTTT. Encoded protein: CASLAYGTEAFF.

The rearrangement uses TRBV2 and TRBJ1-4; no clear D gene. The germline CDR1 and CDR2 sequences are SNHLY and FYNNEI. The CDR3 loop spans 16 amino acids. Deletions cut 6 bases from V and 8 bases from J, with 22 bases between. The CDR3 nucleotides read TGTGCCAGCAGGTCCCCATCATGGAGCGCGGGAGAAAAACTGTTTTTT. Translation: CASRSPSWSAGEKLFF.

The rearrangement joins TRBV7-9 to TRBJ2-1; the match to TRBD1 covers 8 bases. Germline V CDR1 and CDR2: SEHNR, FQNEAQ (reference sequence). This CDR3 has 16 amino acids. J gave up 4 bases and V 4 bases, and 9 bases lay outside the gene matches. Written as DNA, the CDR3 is TGTGCCAGCAGCTCGCCTGCAGGGGGCAGGTACAATGAGCAGTTCTTC. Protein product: CASSSPAGGRYNEQFF.

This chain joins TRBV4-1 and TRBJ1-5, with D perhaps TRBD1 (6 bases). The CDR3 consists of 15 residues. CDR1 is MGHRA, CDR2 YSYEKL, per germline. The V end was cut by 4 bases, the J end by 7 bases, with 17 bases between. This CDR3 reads CASSLTGTSTQPQHF. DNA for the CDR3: TGCGCCAGCAGCCTCACCGGGACATCCACCCAGCCCCAGCATTTT.

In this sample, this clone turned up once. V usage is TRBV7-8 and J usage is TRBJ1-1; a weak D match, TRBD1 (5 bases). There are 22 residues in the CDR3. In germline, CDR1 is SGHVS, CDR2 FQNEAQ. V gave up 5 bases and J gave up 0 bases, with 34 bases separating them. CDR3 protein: CASSPVNCDATGIARMNTEAFF. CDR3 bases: TGTGCCAGCAGCCCAGTTAATTGTGATGCCACAGGAATCGCCCGCATGAACACTGAAGCTTTCTTT.

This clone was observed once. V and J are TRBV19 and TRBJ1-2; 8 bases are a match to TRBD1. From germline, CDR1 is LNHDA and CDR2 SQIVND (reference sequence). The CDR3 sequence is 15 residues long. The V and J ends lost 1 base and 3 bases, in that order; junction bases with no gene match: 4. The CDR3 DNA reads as TGTGCCAGTAGTATAGTCACACAGGGGGACTATGGCTACACCTTC. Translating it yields CASSIVTQGDYGYTF.

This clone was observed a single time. In DNA form, the CDR3 reads TGTGCCAGCAGTGGGTATCCCGGGGAGGGAAGAGTATTCCGGGGCTACACCTTC. Its protein is CASSGYPGEGRVFRGYTF. The chain links TRBV6-1 to TRBJ1-2; D gene ambiguous. Germline CDR1 reads MNHNS; CDR2 reads SASEGT. Between the trimmed V and J ends, which lost 4 bases and 8 bases, there was a span of 29 bases. The CDR3 covers 18 residues.

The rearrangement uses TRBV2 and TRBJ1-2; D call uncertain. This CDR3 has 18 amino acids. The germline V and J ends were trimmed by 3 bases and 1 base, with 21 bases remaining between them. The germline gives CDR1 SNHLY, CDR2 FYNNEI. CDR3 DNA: TGTGCCAGCAGTGACGGCGGGCACGATTTTCAATTTAACTATGGCTACACCTTC. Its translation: CASSDGGHDFQFNYGYTF. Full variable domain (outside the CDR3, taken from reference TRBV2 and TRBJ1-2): EPEVTQTPSHQVTQMGQEVILRCVPISNHLYFYWYRQILGQKVEFLVSFYNNEISEKSEIFDDQFSVERPDGSNFTLKIRSTKLEDSAMYFCASSDGGHDFQFNYGYTFGSGTRLTVV.

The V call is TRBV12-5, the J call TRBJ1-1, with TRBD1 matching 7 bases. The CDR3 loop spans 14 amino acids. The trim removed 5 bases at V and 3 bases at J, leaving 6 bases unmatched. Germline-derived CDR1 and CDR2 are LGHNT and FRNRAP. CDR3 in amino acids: CASGQGQLHTEAFF. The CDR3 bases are TGTGCTAGTGGTCAGGGACAGCTGCACACTGAAGCTTTCTTT.

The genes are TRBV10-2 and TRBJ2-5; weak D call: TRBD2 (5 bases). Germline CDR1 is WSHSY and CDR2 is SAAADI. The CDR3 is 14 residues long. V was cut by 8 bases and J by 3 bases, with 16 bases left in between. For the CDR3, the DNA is TGCGCCAGCCAAGAGGGTTCCTTCGAAGAGACCCAGTACTTC. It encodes CASQEGSFEETQYF.

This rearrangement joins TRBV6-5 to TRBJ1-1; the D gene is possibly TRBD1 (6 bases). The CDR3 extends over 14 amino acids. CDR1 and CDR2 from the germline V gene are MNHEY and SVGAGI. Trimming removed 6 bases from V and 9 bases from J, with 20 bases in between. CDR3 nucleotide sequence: TGTGCCAGCAGCCGACTATACCGGGACAACCAAGCTTTCTTT. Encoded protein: CASSRLYRDNQAFF.

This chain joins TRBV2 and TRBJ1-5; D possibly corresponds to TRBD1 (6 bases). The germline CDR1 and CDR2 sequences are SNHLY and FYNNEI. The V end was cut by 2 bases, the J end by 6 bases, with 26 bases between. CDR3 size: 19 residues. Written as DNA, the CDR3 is TGTGCCAGCAGTGAATGGGTCAGTCAGGTCAACAGGGCGGTTCAGCCCCAGCATTTT. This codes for CASSEWVSQVNRAVQPQHF.

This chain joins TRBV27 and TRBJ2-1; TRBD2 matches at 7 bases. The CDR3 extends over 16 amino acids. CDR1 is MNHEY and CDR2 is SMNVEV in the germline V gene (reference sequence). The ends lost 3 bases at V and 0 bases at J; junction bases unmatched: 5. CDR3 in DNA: TGTGCCAGCAGTTTCTGGCTAGCGGACTCCTACAATGAGCAGTTCTTC. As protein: CASSFWLADSYNEQFF.

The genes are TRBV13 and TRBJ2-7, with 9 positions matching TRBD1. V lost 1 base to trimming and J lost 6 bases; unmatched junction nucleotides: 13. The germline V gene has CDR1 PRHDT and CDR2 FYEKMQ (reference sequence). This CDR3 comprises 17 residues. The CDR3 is CASSLVGRDRVSVEQYF. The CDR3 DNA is TGTGCCAGCAGCTTAGTAGGCCGGGACAGGGTATCGGTCGAGCAGTACTTC.

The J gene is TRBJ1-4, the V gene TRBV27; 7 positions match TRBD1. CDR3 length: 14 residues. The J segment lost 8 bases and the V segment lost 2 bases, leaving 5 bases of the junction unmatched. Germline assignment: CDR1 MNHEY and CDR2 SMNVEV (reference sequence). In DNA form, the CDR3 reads TGTGCCAGCAGTTTAAGGGGGCTGCAGGAAAAACTGTTTTTT. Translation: CASSLRGLQEKLFF.